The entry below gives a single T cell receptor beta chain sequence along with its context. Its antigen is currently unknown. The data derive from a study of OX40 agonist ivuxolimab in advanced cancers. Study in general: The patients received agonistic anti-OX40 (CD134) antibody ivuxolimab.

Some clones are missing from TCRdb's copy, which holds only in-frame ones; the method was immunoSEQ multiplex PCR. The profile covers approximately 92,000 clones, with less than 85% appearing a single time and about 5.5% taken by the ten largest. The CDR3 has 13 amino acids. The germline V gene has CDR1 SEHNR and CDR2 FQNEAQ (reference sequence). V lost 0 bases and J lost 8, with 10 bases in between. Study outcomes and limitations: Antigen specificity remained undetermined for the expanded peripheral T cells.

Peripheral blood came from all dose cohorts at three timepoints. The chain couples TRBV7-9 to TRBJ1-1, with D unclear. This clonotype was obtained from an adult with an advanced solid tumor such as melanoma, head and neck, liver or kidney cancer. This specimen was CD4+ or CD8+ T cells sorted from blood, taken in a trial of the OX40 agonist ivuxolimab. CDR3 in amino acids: CASSLAKAGEAFF. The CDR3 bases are TGTGCCAGCAGCTTAGCGAAGGCAGGAGAAGCTTTCTTT. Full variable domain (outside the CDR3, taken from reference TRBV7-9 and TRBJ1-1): DTGVSQNPRHKITKRGQNVTFRCDPISEHNRLYWYRQTLGQGPEFLTYFQNEAQLEKSRLLSDRFSAERPKGSFSTLEIQRTEQGDSAMYLCASSLAKAGEAFFGQGTRLTVV.